This entry lists 22 T cell receptor beta chains sequenced from one sample in a study of control samples from healthy donors and cancer patients. Generated by immunoSEQ multiplex PCR, the TCRdb table keeps only in-frame clones and is missing some. Counted here are some 89,000 clones, 86% occurring once; the ten biggest clones make up around 21%. The sample consisted of blood. These TCRs come from a man aged 25-45 years in good health.

The V and J genes are TRBV18 and TRBJ1-6; weak D call: TRBD1 (6 bases). The CDR3 spans 14 residues. Trimming removed 2 bases from V and 10 bases from J, with 12 bases in between. CDR1 is KGHSH, CDR2 LQKENI, per germline. The CDR3 DNA reads as TGTGCCAGCTCACCAGACAGGTCCAGCTCACCCCTCCACTTT. Amino acids: CASSPDRSSSPLHF. The entire variable domain, with the rest obtained from reference TRBV18 and TRBJ1-6, is as follows: NAGVMQNPRHLVRRRGQEARLRCSPMKGHSHVYWYRQLPEEGLKFMVYLQKENIIDESGMPKERFSAEFPKEGPSILRIQQVVRGDSAAYFCASSPDRSSSPLHFGNGTRLTVT.

This sequence joins TRBV28 and TRBJ1-5; no clear D gene. CDR1 is MDHEN, CDR2 SYDVKM, per germline. The length of the CDR3 is 12 residues. With 1 base removed from V and 6 bases from J, the gap between germline ends came to 4 bases. The CDR3 region has the DNA TGTGCCAGCAGTTTATTGCCTCAGCCCCAGCATTTT. This sequence encodes CASSLLPQPQHF.

The rearrangement links TRBV3-1 (or the pseudogene TRBV3-2) to TRBJ2-5; TRBD2 matches 11 bases. V shed 4 bases and J 5 bases; nucleotides not matched to a gene: 9. The CDR3 is 16 residues long. CDR1 is LGHDT, CDR2 YNNKEL, per germline (reference sequence). In nucleotides, the CDR3 is TGTGCCAGCAGCCCCACCGGGACTAGCGGTTGGGAGACCCAGTACTTC. It translates to CASSPTGTSGWETQYF.

The chain recombines TRBV5-1 with TRBJ2-3, with a weak D call TRBD2 (5 bases). The V gene lost 6 bases and the J gene lost 6 bases, with 20 bases spanning the gap. Germline CDR1 and CDR2: SGHRS and YFSETQ. This CDR3 has 15 residues. The CDR3 coding sequence is TGCGCCAGCAACAAAGGACTGCCCCGGGTGGATACGCAGTATTTT. Translated: CASNKGLPRVDTQYF.

The genes are TRBV6-5 and TRBJ1-5; TRBD1 matches at 9 bases. The CDR3 runs to 14 residues. Germline CDR1 is MNHEY and CDR2 is SVGAGI. The junction had 1 base not matched to a gene; V was cut back by 2 bases and J by 5 bases. As DNA, the CDR3 is TGTGCCAGCAGTTACCGACAGGGGGATCAGCCCCAGCATTTT. Translation: CASSYRQGDQPQHF.

The chain is built from TRBV10-1 and TRBJ1-1, with D perhaps TRBD1 (6 bases). Germline V gene sequence: CDR1 WNHNN, CDR2 SYGVQD (reference sequence). V lost 5 bases to trimming and J lost 5 bases, with 15 bases between them. This CDR3 has 14 residues. The CDR3 here is CASSPNRDLTEAFF. The CDR3 DNA follows: TGCGCCAGCAGTCCTAACAGGGACCTGACTGAAGCTTTCTTT.

This clone was seen more than once but under ten times. The V call is TRBV4-2, the J call TRBJ2-7, with 8 bases aligning to TRBD1. This CDR3 comprises 15 residues. The junction had 5 bases not matched to a gene; V was cut back by 1 base and J by 3 bases. In germline, CDR1 is LGHNA, CDR2 YNFKEQ. As DNA, the CDR3 is TGTGCCAGCAGCCAAGTAACGGGACAGGACTACGAGCAGTACTTC. As protein: CASSQVTGQDYEQYF.

This clone was picked up a small number of times. The CDR3 DNA reads as TGTGCCAGCACCAAGCAAACAGCTTATGGCTACACCTTC. Translating gives CASTKQTAYGYTF. The rearrangement joins TRBV7-9 to TRBJ1-2; D ambiguous. With 7 bases removed from V and 5 bases from J, the gap between germline ends came to 14 bases. The CDR3 extends over 13 amino acids. Germline V gene lookup returns CDR1 SEHNR and CDR2 FQNEAQ (reference sequence).

The chain links TRBV6-5 to TRBJ2-3; a possible D gene is TRBD2 (7 bases). Between the trimmed V and J ends, which lost 6 bases and 5 bases, there was a span of 18 bases. The germline V gene has CDR1 MNHEY and CDR2 SVGAGI. The CDR3 consists of 15 residues. CDR3 sequence reads: CASSSTGGRIDTQYF. The CDR3 DNA reads as TGTGCCAGCAGCTCTACGGGGGGCCGTATAGATACGCAGTATTTT.

V gene TRBV10-1 combines with J gene TRBJ2-2; TRBD1 aligns across 7 bases. The germline V gene encodes CDR1 WNHNN and CDR2 SYGVQD (reference sequence). The CDR3 is made up of 14 amino acids. The V segment lost 5 bases and the J segment 4 bases; nucleotides outside the gene matches: 4. CDR3 DNA sequence: TGCGCCAGCAGTATGACAGGGCCCACCGGGGAGCTGTTTTTT. Its translation: CASSMTGPTGELFF.

This chain connects TRBV19 to TRBJ1-4, with 9 bases aligning to TRBD1. The CDR3 spans 14 residues. Germline trimming cut 5 bases from V and 11 bases from J; bases unmatched to any gene: 9. CDR1 and CDR2 (germline): LNHDA, SQIVND (reference sequence). The CDR3: CASSLTGQGLKLFF. The CDR3 coding sequence is TGTGCCAGTAGTCTGACGGGACAGGGTTTGAAACTGTTTTTT.

The CDR3 DNA reads TGTGCCAGCAGCCAAGAACCTGGCGGTCAGAGCTCTGGAAACACCATATATTTT. It yields the protein CASSQEPGGQSSGNTIYF. The chain is built from TRBV14 and TRBJ1-3; D is unresolved. Per the germline V gene, CDR1 is SGHDN and CDR2 is FVKESK. The CDR3 runs to 18 residues. The V gene lost 0 bases and the J gene lost 0 bases, with 15 bases spanning the gap.

The chain combines TRBV6-5 with TRBJ1-1; D is unclear. Germline V gene data show CDR1 as MNHEY and CDR2 as SVGAGI. This CDR3 has 12 residues. The V end lost 7 bases, the J end lost 6 bases, and 12 bases lay between the germline ends. The CDR3 region is CASTGDGPEAFF. The CDR3 region has the DNA TGTGCCAGCACCGGTGACGGCCCTGAAGCTTTCTTT.

This chain connects TRBV11-3 to TRBJ2-2; 11 bases are a match to TRBD2. The germline V gene has CDR1 SGHNT and CDR2 YENEEA. V lost 3 bases, J lost 4 bases, and 1 base stayed unmatched. This CDR3 contains 15 residues. CDR3 nucleotide sequence: TGTGCCAGCAGCTTTACTAGCGGGGGCACCGGGGAGCTGTTTTTT. Its protein is CASSFTSGGTGELFF.

This chain links TRBV5-1 with TRBJ2-7; D is possibly TRBD1 (6 bases). This CDR3 comprises 13 residues. The V end was cut by 7 bases, the J end by 7 bases, with 18 bases between. Germline CDR1 is SGHRS and CDR2 is YFSETQ. CDR3 in amino acids: CASGPGKGVEQYV. The DNA for the CDR3 is TGCGCCAGCGGCCCAGGGAAGGGGGTGGAGCAGTACGTC.

The V and J genes are TRBV11-2 and TRBJ1-2; D is ambiguous. Germline lookup yields CDR1 SGHAT and CDR2 FQNNGV. The CDR3 contains 13 residues. V dropped 5 bases and J dropped 7 bases, with 14 bases sitting between them. This chain's CDR3 is CASSPPWGGGYTF. The CDR3 DNA is TGTGCCAGCAGCCCCCCTTGGGGTGGTGGCTACACCTTC. Full variable domain (rest looked up from reference TRBV11-2 and TRBJ1-2): EAGVAQSPRYKIIEKRQSVAFWCNPISGHATLYWYQQILGQGPKLLIQFQNNGVVDDSQLPKDRFSAERLKGVDSTLKIQPAKLEDSAVYLCASSPPWGGGYTFGSGTRLTVV.

The V gene is TRBV7-2, the J gene TRBJ2-3; 9 bases agree with TRBD2. The CDR3 extends over 18 amino acids. V was clipped by 0 bases and J by 4 bases; unmatched bases: 11. The germline CDR1 and CDR2 sequences are SGHTA and FQGNSA. The CDR3 DNA follows: TGTGCCAGCAGCTTAGCGCCTAGCGGGGCCGCGGGGTCAGATACGCAGTATTTT. It is translated as CASSLAPSGAAGSDTQYF.

The chain links TRBV29-1 to TRBJ1-3; D may be TRBD1 (6 bases). The CDR3 has 13 residues. V lost 7 bases to trimming and J lost 3 bases, with 13 bases between them. Germline V gene sequence: CDR1 SQVTM, CDR2 ANQGSEA. The CDR3 DNA reads as TGCAGCGCTACTGGACAGTATGGAAACACCATATATTTT. Encoded protein: CSATGQYGNTIYF.

The chain uses TRBV30 and TRBJ2-5; 8 positions match TRBD2. This CDR3 spans 13 amino acids. Germline V CDR1 and CDR2: GTSNPN, SVGIG (reference sequence). The V and J ends lost 3 bases and 1 base, in that order; junction bases with no gene match: 1. Here the CDR3 DNA reads TGTGCCTGGAGGAGCGGGGGCCAAGAGACCCAGTACTTC. It encodes CAWRSGGQETQYF.

This clone was seen a few times. The rearrangement uses TRBV6-5 and TRBJ1-1, with D uncertain. CDR1 is MNHEY, CDR2 SVGAGI, per germline. CDR3 length: 16 residues. V lost 0 bases to trimming and J lost 1 base, with 12 bases between them. The CDR3 DNA reads as TGTGCCAGCAGTTACTCGAGCTCGGGAGGGAACACTGAAGCTTTCTTT. It is translated as CASSYSSSGGNTEAFF.

This clone was observed a few times. This chain links TRBV19 with TRBJ1-5; D not certain. This CDR3 spans 15 amino acids. In germline, CDR1 is LNHDA, CDR2 SQIVND (reference sequence). V gave up 7 bases and J gave up 0 bases, with 13 bases separating them. The CDR3 DNA is TGTGCCAGTACCCCTAGTCAGTATAGCAATCAGCCCCAGCATTTT. The encoded protein is CASTPSQYSNQPQHF.

The rearrangement joins TRBV7-2 to TRBJ2-7; 9 nucleotides match TRBD2. J was trimmed by 2 bases and V by 2 bases; bases with no gene match: 7. This CDR3 contains 16 residues. In germline, CDR1 is SGHTA, CDR2 FQGNSA. The CDR3 nucleotides are TGTGCCAGCAGCTTATCAGCGGGGGGTCAACCCTACGAGCAGTACGTC. This translates into CASSLSAGGQPYEQYV.